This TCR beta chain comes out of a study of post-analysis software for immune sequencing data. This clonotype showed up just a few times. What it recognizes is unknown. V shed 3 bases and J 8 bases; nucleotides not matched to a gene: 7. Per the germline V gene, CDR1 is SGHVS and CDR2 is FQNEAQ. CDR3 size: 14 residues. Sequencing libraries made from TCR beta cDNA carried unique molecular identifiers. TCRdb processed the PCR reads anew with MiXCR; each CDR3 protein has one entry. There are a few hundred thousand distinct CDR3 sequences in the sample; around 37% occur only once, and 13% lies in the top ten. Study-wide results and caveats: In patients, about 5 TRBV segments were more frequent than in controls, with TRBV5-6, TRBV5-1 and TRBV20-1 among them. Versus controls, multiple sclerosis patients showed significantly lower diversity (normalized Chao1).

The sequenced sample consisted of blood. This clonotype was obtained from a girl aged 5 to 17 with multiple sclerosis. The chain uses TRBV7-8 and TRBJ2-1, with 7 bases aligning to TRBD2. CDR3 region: CASSFGGGGDEQFF. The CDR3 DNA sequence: TGTGCCAGCAGCTTTGGCGGGGGAGGGGATGAGCAGTTCTTC.